These 16 T cell receptor beta chains came from one sample sequenced in a study of T cells in Graves' hyperthyroidism and ophthalmopathy. TCR beta CDR3 region amplification was performed from RNA transcripts. HTBI primers were used for first-round RT-PCR of the TCR CDR3. TCRdb reprocessed the multiplex PCR reads with MiXCR, giving one entry per CDR3 protein. The sample holds hundreds of thousands of distinct CDR3 sequences, around 16% seen once. The sample consisted of blood. These receptors were collected from a woman under 30 with Graves' hyperthyroidism.

This clonotype was recorded many times. This rearrangement joins TRBV7-2 to TRBJ2-3; D is uncertain. V was shortened by 4 bases and J by 5 bases, with 13 bases between the two germline ends. The CDR3 loop spans 14 amino acids. CDR1 is SGHTA, CDR2 FQGNSA, per germline. The CDR3 here is CASSYGPSGDTQYF. CDR3 sequence (DNA): TGTGCCAGCAGCTACGGACCATCCGGAGATACGCAGTATTTT.

At least ten counts were recorded for this clonotype. The chain combines TRBV6-1 with TRBJ1-4; D possibly corresponds to TRBD1 (6 bases). This CDR3 contains 13 residues. From germline, CDR1 is MNHNS and CDR2 SASEGT. V was shortened by 6 bases and J by 8 bases, with 13 bases between the two germline ends. The CDR3: CASRAIQGEKLFF. The CDR3 bases are TGTGCCAGCAGGGCGATTCAGGGGGAAAAACTGTTTTTT.

The sample holds many counts of this clonotype. The V and J genes are TRBV3-1 and TRBJ1-6; D gene unclear. Per the germline V gene, CDR1 is LGHDT and CDR2 is YNNKEL (reference sequence). V was trimmed by 7 bases and J by 6 bases, leaving 19 bases between them. The length of the CDR3 is 16 residues. The DNA for the CDR3 is TGTGCCAGCAAGCCGACGTTTACTGGTGGTAATTCACCCCTCCACTTT. It is translated as CASKPTFTGGNSPLHF.

This clonotype was picked up many times. Since a much larger clone is just one base distant, this may be a read error. The chain couples TRBV20-1 to TRBJ1-2; TRBD1 is a possible D gene (6 bases). Trimming stripped 1 base from V and 0 bases from J, with 6 bases between. This CDR3 is 13 amino acids long. Germline V gene data show CDR1 as DFQATT and CDR2 as SNEGSKA (reference sequence). CDR3 loop: CSARGTANYGYTF. The DNA for the CDR3 is TGCAGTGCTAGAGGGACAGCTAACTATGGCTACACCTTC.

At least ten counts were recorded for this clonotype. The V call is TRBV4-3, the J call TRBJ1-1; possible D gene TRBD1, 6 bases. This CDR3 comprises 14 residues. V lost 2 bases, J lost 7 bases, and 14 bases lay in between. The germline V gene encodes CDR1 LGHNA and CDR2 YSLEER. This CDR3 is CASSQKGGSYEAFF. The CDR3 DNA reads as TGCGCCAGCAGCCAAAAGGGGGGTAGTTATGAAGCTTTCTTT.

This clonotype has just a few counts. The V and J genes are TRBV19 and TRBJ1-5; D not resolved. The V gene's germline CDR1 is LNHDA and CDR2 SQIVND (reference sequence). The CDR3 is 15 residues long. V gave up 5 bases and J gave up 3 bases, with 14 bases separating them. CDR3 DNA: TGTGCCAGTAGTCGATTCGAGACGGACAATCAGCCCCAGCATTTT. Its protein product is CASSRFETDNQPQHF.

The chain has TRBV6-1 and TRBJ2-6; D is perhaps TRBD2 (5 bases). Trimming left V 5 bases short and J 4 bases short, with 18 bases between. The CDR3 contains 17 residues. Germline V gene data show CDR1 as MNHNS and CDR2 as SASEGT. The CDR3 here is CASSSRPNGVGANVLTF. The CDR3 nucleotides are TGTGCCAGCAGTTCCCGCCCCAACGGGGTCGGGGCCAACGTCCTGACTTTC.

This clonotype was counted at least ten times. The genes are TRBV18 and TRBJ1-1; D might be TRBD1 (5 bases). With 4 bases removed from V and 5 bases from J, the gap between germline ends came to 11 bases. The CDR3 runs to 13 residues. Germline V gene lookup returns CDR1 KGHSH and CDR2 LQKENI. The CDR3 nucleotides are TGTGCCAGCTCACAAGGGGCGGTTACTGAAGCTTTCTTT. As protein: CASSQGAVTEAFF. The full variable domain, in which reference TRBV18 and TRBJ1-1 provide the parts outside the CDR3, is NAGVMQNPRHLVRRRGQEARLRCSPMKGHSHVYWYRQLPEEGLKFMVYLQKENIIDESGMPKERFSAEFPKEGPSILRIQQVVRGDSAAYFCASSQGAVTEAFFGQGTRLTVV.

This clonotype has more than one count but fewer than ten. This rearrangement joins TRBV7-9 to TRBJ2-5; 16 positions agree with TRBD2. Germline CDR1 is SEHNR and CDR2 is FQNEAQ (reference sequence). This CDR3 comprises 18 residues. V lost 3 bases to trimming and J lost 0 bases; unmatched junction nucleotides: 4. The CDR3 spells CASSFPGLAGGYQETQYF. The CDR3 DNA reads as TGTGCCAGCAGCTTTCCGGGACTAGCGGGGGGGTACCAAGAGACCCAGTACTTC. Full variable domain (missing parts from reference TRBV7-9 and TRBJ2-5): DTGVSQNPRHKITKRGQNVTFRCDPISEHNRLYWYRQTLGQGPEFLTYFQNEAQLEKSRLLSDRFSAERPKGSFSTLEIQRTEQGDSAMYLCASSFPGLAGGYQETQYFGPGTRLLVL.

This clonotype was observed a few times. The rearrangement links TRBV27 to TRBJ2-2, with 8 bases identical to TRBD2. The CDR3 is made up of 15 amino acids. The junction had 8 bases not matched to a gene; V was cut back by 6 bases and J by 5 bases. Germline loops: CDR1 MNHEY, CDR2 SMNVEV (reference sequence). The DNA for the CDR3 is TGTGCCAGCAGAACAACCGGGACTAGGACCGGGGAGCTGTTTTTT. The encoded protein is CASRTTGTRTGELFF.

This clonotype was counted ten times or more. This chain links TRBV7-2 with TRBJ1-1, with a weak D call TRBD1 (6 bases). Deletions cut 1 base from V and 5 bases from J, with 17 bases between. Germline V CDR1 and CDR2: SGHTA, FQGNSA. The CDR3 contains 16 residues. The chain's CDR3 is CASSLEGGAGRTEAFF. DNA for the CDR3: TGTGCCAGCAGCTTAGAAGGGGGAGCGGGTCGTACTGAAGCTTTCTTT.

The table lists this clonotype with a count of one. The J gene is TRBJ2-3, the V gene TRBV11-2; 8 bases map to TRBD2. Germline CDR1 is SGHAT and CDR2 is FQNNGV. The length of the CDR3 is 15 residues. With 5 bases clipped from V and 4 bases from J, the junction kept 8 bases outside the gene matches. The CDR3 nucleotides read TGTGCCAGCAGCCCTCAGGCGGGAGGCCCAGATACGCAGTATTTT. It is translated as CASSPQAGGPDTQYF.

The chain has TRBV5-1 and TRBJ2-7; a weak D match, TRBD1 (6 bases). Germline CDR1 is SGHRS and CDR2 is YFSETQ. The CDR3 runs 16 residues. V lost 4 bases to trimming and J lost 3 bases, with 20 bases between them. The CDR3 DNA is TGCGCCAGCAGCCAATCCCCGACAGGAACTCGCTACGAGCAGTACTTC. Amino acids: CASSQSPTGTRYEQYF.

The sample holds many counts of this clonotype. The rearrangement joins TRBV18 to TRBJ1-1; D is ambiguous. CDR1 and CDR2 (germline): KGHSH, LQKENI. The V end was cut by 1 base, the J end by 1 base, with 4 bases between. This CDR3 has 13 amino acids. The CDR3: CASSPQPNTEAFF. CDR3 in DNA: TGTGCCAGCTCACCACAGCCGAACACTGAAGCTTTCTTT.

The chain uses TRBV5-1 and TRBJ1-2; perhaps TRBD1 as D (5 bases). Germline V gives CDR1 SGHRS, CDR2 YFSETQ. The CDR3 loop spans 14 amino acids. The V end was cut by 0 bases, the J end by 5 bases, with 11 bases between. Here the CDR3 reads CASSLEGMKYGYTF. In nucleotides, the CDR3 is TGCGCCAGCAGCTTGGAGGGGATGAAGTATGGCTACACCTTC.

This clonotype was found many times. This sequence joins TRBV28 and TRBJ2-1; D gene uncertain. V was cut by 7 bases and J by 3 bases, with 13 bases left in between. The length of the CDR3 is 14 residues. Germline values: CDR1 MDHEN, CDR2 SYDVKM. CDR3 in DNA: TGTGCCAGCAACCTTGGGCAGATCTACAATGAGCAGTTCTTC. Protein sequence: CASNLGQIYNEQFF.